This T cell receptor beta chain was sequenced for a study of control samples from healthy donors and cancer patients. The table came from immunoSEQ multiplex PCR; TCRdb's copy has only in-frame clones and leaves some out. The sample includes around 100,000 clones, about 88% seen only once; the top ten take 15% to 20%. Germline-derived CDR1 and CDR2 are SGHTA and FQGTGA. This CDR3 region has 13 residues. Trimming pared 5 bases from V and 4 bases from J, leaving 11 bases between. Sample: blood. The sequence was obtained from a woman aged 45-59 years in good health. V is TRBV7-3 and J is TRBJ1-2; D gene uncertain. The CDR3 loop reads CASSQQRIYGYTF. DNA of the CDR3: TGTGCCAGCAGCCAACAGAGAATCTATGGCTACACCTTC.